This TCR beta chain was identified in a study of high-grade serous ovarian cancer treatment subgroups. Tumor tissue was taken before any definitive surgery or chemotherapy was given. CDR1 is KGHSH, CDR2 LQKENI, per germline. V shed 3 bases and J shed 1 base, with 9 bases lying between them. The CDR3 runs to 15 residues. This table comes from immunoSEQ multiplex PCR, and its TCRdb copy is limited to in-frame clones, with some not included. The repertoire holds roughly 5,200 clones, with around 82% as singletons. What was sequenced was tumor tissue. The sequence came from a human donor with high-grade serous ovarian cancer. V is TRBV18 and J is TRBJ1-4; D is undetermined. The CDR3 DNA sequence: TGTGCCAGCTCACCGGCCAAAGTAACTAATGAAAAACTGTTTTTT. Translated: CASSPAKVTNEKLFF.